This TCR beta chain emerged from a study of blood T cell repertoires in COVID-19. At the level of the study: Researchers got acute and convalescent COVID-19 samples from the United States, Italy and Spain. Sources were T cells, B-cell-depleted T cells, or PBMCs; the material itself was cDNA or gDNA.

Original methodology: Reference gene primer amplification yielded estimated nucleated cell counts. Sequencing was performed with immunoSEQ multiplex PCR; in TCRdb, only in-frame clones are kept and a portion is missing. Clone size and the V and J calls come from that table; the DNA yielded D and trimming. This table holds 75,000 to 80,000 clones, 88% found once. The CDR3 is 15 amino acids. V lost 3 bases to trimming and J lost 8 bases, with 20 bases between them. Germline values: CDR1 SGDLS, CDR2 YYNGEE. This receptor was obtained from a human donor in a cohort sampled during active COVID-19. Sample: peripheral blood. The V call is TRBV9, the J call TRBJ1-2; TRBD1 is a possible D gene (5 bases). DNA for the CDR3: TGTGCCAGCAGCGGGACCCAGGGTTTCCAATCCGGCTACACCTTC. Amino acids: CASSGTQGFQSGYTF.